This T cell receptor (beta chain) was sequenced during a study of T-cell memory formation after mild COVID-19. TCRdb ran MiXCR on the 5' RACE reads and lists one entry per CDR3 protein. The sample yields 450,000 to 700,000 distinct CDR3 sequences, around 17% seen once. This CDR3 comprises 18 residues. Germline assignment: CDR1 SEHNR and CDR2 FQNEAQ (reference sequence). Trimming stripped 5 bases from V and 0 bases from J, with 19 bases between. The genes are TRBV7-9 and TRBJ2-2; D gene unclear. The sequenced material came from PBMCs or a T cell subset sorted from them (not recorded which). The sequence derives from an adult woman who had mild COVID-19 (a few samples of this study predate the infection). Cell type and time point are not known. CDR3 protein: CASSTSDPYASNTGELFF. In DNA, the CDR3 is TGTGCCAGCAGCACAAGCGATCCGTATGCCTCGAACACCGGGGAGCTGTTTTTT.